The rows below give T cell receptor beta chains drawn from one sample of a study of blood T cell repertoires in COVID-19. Sequencing used immunoSEQ multiplex PCR; TCRdb keeps in-frame clones, though not all of them. The sample yields approximately 180,000 clones, roughly four fifths seen once. Sequencing used peripheral blood. The source is a woman older than 75 with COVID-19, enrolled during active disease. Both conserved end residues are trimmed from each CDR3.

J,V,CDR3
TRBJ1-2,TRBV6-5,ASRRQGNYGYT
TRBJ2-1,TRBV12-5,ASGFFNEQF
TRBJ2-1,TRBV5-1,ASSMTSNSYNEQF
TRBJ2-7,TRBV6-5,ASSFRDRAKQY
TRBJ1-1,TRBV6-1,ASSEGRQGWGTEAF
TRBJ2-2,TRBV5-5,ASSVKTGELF
TRBJ1-1,TRBV13,ASSLWGGGTEAF
TRBJ2-5,TRBV7-2,ASSSQLGTSGQETQY
TRBJ2-7,TRBV5-4,ASTRTSGNTYEQY
TRBJ1-4,TRBV20-1,SASRQPTNEKLF
TRBJ2-7,TRBV21-1,ASSNRGRNSYEQY
TRBJ1-2,TRBV6-5,ASSYSLGGGGGYT
TRBJ1-5,TRBV30,AWSYGENQPQH
TRBJ2-7,TRBV6-2/TRBV6-3,ASSSPYSYEQY
TRBJ1-2,TRBV7-3,AWRGGHGYT
TRBJ2-2,TRBV27,ASNAIAGLTAGELF
TRBJ2-3,TRBV3-1/TRBV3-2,ASSGSGKGGDADTQY
TRBJ2-5,TRBV13,ASSPLGLAGARETQY
TRBJ1-2,TRBV29-1,SVAGGDYGYT
TRBJ2-2,TRBV18,ASSPTSGNTGELF
TRBJ2-7,TRBV6-6,ASSYSRAGASYEQY
TRBJ1-5,TRBV6-5,ASSSSRVGRELQH
TRBJ1-1,TRBV27,ASSRPGTEAF
TRBJ1-2,TRBV2,ASSSEQPLYGYT
TRBJ2-5,TRBV25-1,ASSEMSGGPFQETQY
TRBJ2-3,TRBV28,ASSWRGPTDTQY
TRBJ2-1,TRBV14,ASSQEGTSGRENEQF
TRBJ2-5,TRBV2,ASSDPTRVEETQY
TRBJ2-5,TRBV5-1,ASSLDVGPGLETQY
TRBJ1-1,TRBV4-3,ASSQGDRDTEAF
TRBJ2-7,TRBV27,ASRSLAGGHEQY
TRBJ1-1,TRBV28,ASSWGHTEAF
TRBJ1-1,TRBV3-1/TRBV3-2,ASSQRTGRAF
TRBJ2-7,TRBV2,ASVGGGSYEQY
TRBJ2-7,TRBV5-1,ASSLFSDSPYEQY